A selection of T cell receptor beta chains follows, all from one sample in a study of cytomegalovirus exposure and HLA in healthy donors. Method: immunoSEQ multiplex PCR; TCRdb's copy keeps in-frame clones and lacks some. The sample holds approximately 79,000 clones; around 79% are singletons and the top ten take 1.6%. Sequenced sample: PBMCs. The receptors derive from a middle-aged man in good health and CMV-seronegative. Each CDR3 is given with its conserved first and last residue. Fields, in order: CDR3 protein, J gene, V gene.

cdr3_aa: CASGGTEGYEKLFF; j_call: TRBJ1-4; v_call: TRBV28
cdr3_aa: CASSEQSGANVLTF; j_call: TRBJ2-6; v_call: TRBV2
cdr3_aa: CASSLVGEETQYF; j_call: TRBJ2-5; v_call: TRBV5-1
cdr3_aa: CASSPGLSGANTGELFF; j_call: TRBJ2-2; v_call: TRBV18
cdr3_aa: CASSLTGFSGANGLTF; j_call: TRBJ2-6; v_call: TRBV28
cdr3_aa: CASSDRTGSTDTQYF; j_call: TRBJ2-3; v_call: TRBV5-1
cdr3_aa: CASSLEGGVGELFF; j_call: TRBJ2-2; v_call: TRBV7-7
cdr3_aa: CATSLLTDYLAKNSQYF; j_call: TRBJ2-4; v_call: TRBV15
cdr3_aa: CASRAGTGGYNEQFF; j_call: TRBJ2-1; v_call: TRBV5-1
cdr3_aa: CASWEGVYEQYF; j_call: TRBJ2-7; v_call: TRBV6-1
cdr3_aa: CASSEREAYNEQFF; j_call: TRBJ2-1; v_call: TRBV6-1
cdr3_aa: CASSPWPDSGGSLYSSTDTQYF; j_call: TRBJ2-3; v_call: TRBV4-2
cdr3_aa: CASSQGQRLNTGELFF; j_call: TRBJ2-2; v_call: TRBV4-2
cdr3_aa: CASSYSGQLNTEAFF; j_call: TRBJ1-1; v_call: TRBV6-5
cdr3_aa: CASSLRGFGSNTEAFF; j_call: TRBJ1-1; v_call: TRBV28
cdr3_aa: CASSLPGRPSGANVLTF; j_call: TRBJ2-6; v_call: TRBV7-3
cdr3_aa: CASSFTGDTEAFF; j_call: TRBJ1-1; v_call: TRBV5-1
cdr3_aa: CASNYAGGIYNEQFF; j_call: TRBJ2-1; v_call: TRBV19
cdr3_aa: CASSATGFEKLFF; j_call: TRBJ1-4; v_call: TRBV18
cdr3_aa: CASSQINSWELSSYNEQFF; j_call: TRBJ2-1; v_call: TRBV14
cdr3_aa: CAWSPTGAQPQHF; j_call: TRBJ1-5; v_call: TRBV30
cdr3_aa: CASSVDGGRYEQYF; j_call: .; v_call: TRBV9
cdr3_aa: CASSGGLVVDNEQFF; j_call: TRBJ2-1; v_call: TRBV5-7
cdr3_aa: CSVEVSGYEQYF; j_call: TRBJ2-7; v_call: TRBV29-1
cdr3_aa: CASSIRGLASEQFF; j_call: TRBJ2-1; v_call: TRBV19
cdr3_aa: CAWRGGPRRRTGANGLTF; j_call: TRBJ2-6; v_call: TRBV30
cdr3_aa: CASTSVISGNTIYF; j_call: TRBJ1-3; v_call: TRBV6-1
cdr3_aa: CAWTQGAEPYEQYF; j_call: TRBJ2-7; v_call: TRBV30
cdr3_aa: CASSPPPRLALDNEQFF; j_call: TRBJ2-1; v_call: TRBV7-9
cdr3_aa: CASSHKYEQYF; j_call: TRBJ2-7; v_call: TRBV11-2
cdr3_aa: CASSIEGGGSYNEQFF; j_call: TRBJ2-1; v_call: TRBV19
cdr3_aa: CASSLTGNEKLFF; j_call: TRBJ1-4; v_call: TRBV5-5
cdr3_aa: CASSSGTGGAAGNTIYF; j_call: TRBJ1-3; v_call: TRBV5-4
cdr3_aa: CASSWGDSLNTEAFF; j_call: TRBJ1-1; v_call: TRBV7-9
cdr3_aa: CASSWQGWQETQYF; j_call: TRBJ2-5; v_call: TRBV28
cdr3_aa: CASSPDRAATLEQYF; j_call: TRBJ2-7; v_call: TRBV18
cdr3_aa: CASSRTGYEQFF; j_call: TRBJ2-1; v_call: TRBV7-2
cdr3_aa: CASSRRGIQETQYF; j_call: TRBJ2-5; v_call: TRBV19
cdr3_aa: CASSLAGDRGNEQFF; j_call: TRBJ2-1; v_call: TRBV11-2
cdr3_aa: CASSDNTGAQETQYF; j_call: TRBJ2-5; v_call: TRBV7-3
cdr3_aa: CASSPRTAGGTLEQYF; j_call: TRBJ2-7; v_call: TRBV18
cdr3_aa: CASSTTRALVF; j_call: TRBJ2-7; v_call: TRBV19
cdr3_aa: CASSVGLAGIRNPTPETQYF; j_call: TRBJ2-5; v_call: TRBV7-6
cdr3_aa: CASSTGGAGDTEAFF; j_call: TRBJ1-1; v_call: TRBV6-5
cdr3_aa: CATAGANEKLFF; j_call: TRBJ1-4; v_call: TRBV7-2